These 18 T cell receptor beta chains originate from one sample sequenced in a study of vaccination and CD4 T cells after COVID-19. Stated treatment: roughly ten-day PBMC culture with coronavirus spike peptide pools or control peptides (ViraFEST assay). Cultured CD4+ T cell DNA was sequenced using the Oncomine TCR Beta short-read assay. One entry per CDR3 protein, called by TCRdb with MiXCR from the PCR reads. The top ten clones hold 15% to 20% of a sample with about 15,000 distinct CDR3 sequences, roughly 52% of them seen once. The antigens these receptors bind are not known. Sequencing was performed on CD4+ T cells from blood, cultured in vitro, taken before SARS-CoV-2 vaccination. The origin of the receptors is a human donor who had recovered from COVID-19.

The CDR3 bases are TGCAGTGCTCGTAAGGGGGGGCGGGAGGCTGCGTACAATGAGCAGTTCTTC. Protein sequence: CSARKGGREAAYNEQFF. The chain employs TRBV20-1 and TRBJ2-1; 8 bases are a match to TRBD2. V shed 5 bases and J 4 bases; nucleotides not matched to a gene: 16. Looked up from germline, CDR1 is DFQATT and CDR2 is SNEGSKA (reference sequence). The CDR3 consists of 17 residues.

This clonotype appeared a single time. V gene TRBV6-4 combines with J gene TRBJ2-3, with TRBD2 matching over 7 bases. The trim removed 6 bases at V and 0 bases at J, leaving 6 bases unmatched. The CDR3 consists of 15 residues. Germline V gives CDR1 MRHNA, CDR2 SNTAGT. The CDR3 nucleotides read TGTGCCAGCAGCACTGATAGCGGGAGCACAGATACGCAGTATTTT. The encoded protein is CASSTDSGSTDTQYF.

The J gene is TRBJ1-5, the V gene TRBV6-4; TRBD1 matches 8 bases. Germline V gene sequence: CDR1 MRHNA, CDR2 SNTAGT. This CDR3 spans 15 amino acids. J was trimmed by 4 bases and V by 2 bases; bases with no gene match: 4. This CDR3 is CASSDIRGLNQPQHF. The CDR3 nucleotides read TGTGCCAGCAGTGACATCAGGGGGCTTAATCAGCCCCAGCATTTT.

The chain combines TRBV18 with TRBJ2-7; TRBD1 matches at 11 bases. The CDR3 loop spans 14 amino acids. Germline-derived CDR1 and CDR2 are KGHSH and LQKENI. The V and J ends lost 3 bases and 3 bases, in that order; junction bases with no gene match: 1. CDR3 nucleotides: TGTGCCAGCTCACCCGGGACAGGGGGCTACGAGCAGTACTTC. Translating it yields CASSPGTGGYEQYF.

This clonotype was counted between two and nine times. The chain is built from TRBV7-2 and TRBJ1-6; D is uncertain. The length of the CDR3 is 12 residues. Germline V gene sequence: CDR1 SGHTA, CDR2 FQGNSA. The V gene lost 4 bases and the J gene lost 2 bases, with 0 bases spanning the gap. The CDR3 here is CASSSYNSPLHF. The DNA of the CDR3 is TGTGCCAGCAGCTCCTATAATTCACCCCTCCACTTT.

This chain joins TRBV5-1 and TRBJ2-5; TRBD2 aligns across 13 bases. CDR1 is SGHRS and CDR2 is YFSETQ in the germline V gene. V was pared by 0 bases and J by 4 bases, with 0 bases of the junction left unmatched. The CDR3 covers 15 residues. The CDR3 nucleotides are TGCGCCAGCAGCTTGGGACTAGCGGGAGGAGAGACCCAGTACTTC. Its translation is CASSLGLAGGETQYF.

The rearrangement uses TRBV5-4 and TRBJ2-7; the D gene is possibly TRBD2 (5 bases). V lost 4 bases and J 3 bases, leaving 14 bases between the germline ends. This CDR3 has 14 residues. Germline CDR1 and CDR2: SGHNT and YYREEE (reference sequence). CDR3 protein: CASSDAKAGYEQYF. The CDR3 DNA reads TGTGCCAGCAGCGATGCCAAGGCGGGCTACGAGCAGTACTTC.

The chain has TRBV21-1 and TRBJ1-4. TRBV21-1 is a known pseudogene. This CDR3 is built from 12 residues. CDR3 loop: CCYGGPNEKLFF. The CDR3, as DNA: TGTTGTTATGGAGGGCCGAATGAAAAACTGTTTTTT.

There are a few counts of this clonotype. The chain couples TRBV2 to TRBJ1-4; 9 bases map to TRBD1. Per the germline V gene, CDR1 is SNHLY and CDR2 is FYNNEI. V was clipped by 7 bases and J by 4 bases; unmatched bases: 1. This CDR3 spans 13 amino acids. CDR3 bases: TGTGCCAGCACGGGACAGGGTAATGAAAAACTGTTTTTT. As protein: CASTGQGNEKLFF.

This clonotype turned up a few times. The CDR3: CASSLSGTSGNLDTQYF. The CDR3 nucleotides read TGTGCCAGCAGCCTCTCCGGGACTAGCGGGAATCTAGATACGCAGTATTTT. The chain couples TRBV27 to TRBJ2-3, with 13 bases identical to TRBD2. CDR1 and CDR2 from the germline V gene are MNHEY and SMNVEV (reference sequence). Losses at the gene ends were 6 bases for V and 5 bases for J; bases not matched to a gene: 11. There are 17 residues in the CDR3.

The chain couples TRBV20-1 to TRBJ2-5; TRBD2 matches 9 bases. The ends lost 3 bases at V and 2 bases at J; junction bases unmatched: 10. The V gene's germline CDR1 is DFQATT and CDR2 SNEGSKA (reference sequence). The CDR3 totals 16 residues. The CDR3 is CSARKVSSGKQETQYF. CDR3 nucleotide sequence: TGCAGTGCTAGGAAGGTGTCTAGCGGGAAACAAGAGACCCAGTACTTC.

V usage is TRBV18 and J usage is TRBJ2-5, with 7 bases aligning to TRBD1. The CDR3 is made up of 12 amino acids. V lost 3 bases, J lost 9 bases, and 4 bases stayed unmatched. Germline loops: CDR1 KGHSH, CDR2 LQKENI. DNA of the CDR3: TGTGCCAGCTCACCGTCAGACAGGGCCCAGTACTTC. This gives the protein CASSPSDRAQYF. Based on the CDR3 plus reference TRBV18 and TRBJ2-5, the full variable domain is NAGVMQNPRHLVRRRGQEARLRCSPMKGHSHVYWYRQLPEEGLKFMVYLQKENIIDESGMPKERFSAEFPKEGPSILRIQQVVRGDSAAYFCASSPSDRAQYFGPGTRLLVL.

For the CDR3, the DNA is TGTGCCAGCAGCTTTAGGAGCGGGACCACCGGGGAGCTGTTTTTT. Translating it yields CASSFRSGTTGELFF. This sequence joins TRBV7-3 and TRBJ2-2; TRBD2 aligns across 7 bases. The length of the CDR3 is 15 residues. Unmatched junction bases numbered 5, after V lost 3 bases and J lost 4 bases. From germline, CDR1 is SGHTA and CDR2 FQGTGA.

This sequence joins TRBV20-1 and TRBJ2-1, with TRBD1 identical over 8 bases. This CDR3 is 14 amino acids long. Germline CDR1 is DFQATT and CDR2 is SNEGSKA (reference sequence). V lost 5 bases, J lost 7 bases, and 10 bases stayed unmatched. DNA for the CDR3: TGCAGTGCTCAGGCAGGGGGCATTCGGAATGAGCAGTTCTTC. Protein product: CSAQAGGIRNEQFF.

A note on this clonotype: Sequence at one end of the junction differs from germline and may be a read error. This chain joins TRBV7-8 and TRBJ2-1; 12 positions agree with TRBD1. Germline-derived CDR1 and CDR2 are SGHVS and FQNEAQ. The CDR3 has 16 amino acids. This CDR3 is CASSLVRGQGAGKEVF. The CDR3 DNA reads as TGTGCCAGCAGCTTAGTAAGGGGACAGGGGGCGGGGAAAGAGGTCTTC.

The chain links TRBV14 to TRBJ1-3; D may be TRBD1 (5 bases). V was shortened by 3 bases and J by 4 bases, with 7 bases between the two germline ends. CDR1 and CDR2 (germline): SGHDN, FVKESK. This CDR3 is built from 13 residues. The CDR3 spells CASSQTEGNTIYF. CDR3 coding DNA: TGTGCCAGCAGCCAGACAGAGGGAAACACCATATATTTT. Using reference TRBV14 and TRBJ1-3 for the parts outside the CDR3, the full variable domain is EAGVTQFPSHSVIEKGQTVTLRCDPISGHDNLYWYRRVMGKEIKFLLHFVKESKQDESGMPNNRFLAERTGGTYSTLKVQPAELEDSGVYFCASSQTEGNTIYFGEGSWLTVV.

This clonotype came up a few times. The chain combines TRBV4-2 with TRBJ1-6; 8 bases are a match to TRBD1. CDR1 and CDR2 from the germline V gene are LGHNA and YNFKEQ. The CDR3 spans 14 residues. Losses at the gene ends were 1 base for V and 10 bases for J; bases not matched to a gene: 3. As DNA, the CDR3 is TGTGCCAGCAGCCAAGGGACAGGGAGGTCACCCCTCCACTTT. Translation gives CASSQGTGRSPLHF.

This sequence joins TRBV14 and TRBJ2-5; D gene uncertain. From germline, CDR1 is SGHDN and CDR2 FVKESK. The CDR3 contains 14 residues. V lost 1 base and J 0 bases, leaving 6 bases between the germline ends. The CDR3 DNA sequence: TGTGCCAGCAGCCAAGCAACGTACCAAGAGACCCAGTACTTC. Residues: CASSQATYQETQYF.